This TCR beta chain was identified in a study of regulatory T cells in long-lasting Graves disease. General study points: Sharing of public clonotypes was greater in persistent patients (around 3,000) than in new patients (fewer than 1,000). Persistent Graves' patients showed less TCR diversity than newly diagnosed ones.

Time point denoted: newly diagnosed GD, antithyroid drugs for less than 3 months. The authors made the TCR library using RNA they extracted from PBMCs. Patients of an endocrinology department in Xi'an, China, were included. Arm-PCR of CDR3 regions with iRepertoire HTBI primers generated TCR beta libraries. TCRdb passed the multiplex PCR reads through MiXCR, listing each CDR3 protein once. This table holds about 240,000 distinct CDR3 sequences, around 20% found once. This clonotype was detected many times. Its antigen is still unknown. The sample here was peripheral blood mononuclear cells (PBMCs), taken at new diagnosis, from a patient treated with antithyroid drugs. This clonotype was obtained from a female donor with Graves disease.

The CDR3 sequence: CAWSVTGTDTQYF. CDR3 DNA: TGTGCCTGGAGTGTAACAGGTACAGATACGCAGTATTTT. The chain recombines TRBV30 with TRBJ2-3, with a possible D match to TRBD1 (5 bases). Germline CDR1 and CDR2: GTSNPN and SVGIG (reference sequence). V lost 0 bases to trimming and J lost 3 bases, with 7 bases between them. The CDR3 is made up of 13 amino acids.